These T cell receptor beta chains were read from a single sample in a study of T cell repertoires in cytomegalovirus infection. TCRdb processed the reads anew with MiXCR; each CDR3 protein has one entry. The table shows about 100,000 distinct CDR3 sequences, with approximately 15% occurring only once. The sequencing input was PBMCs. The receptor source for this set is a human donor in good health (CMV status not recorded). Some clones in this sample may be carry-over from other donors' samples. Both conserved end residues are part of each CDR3. D genes are given only for firm matches.

v_call,j_call,d_call,cdr3_aa
TRBV2,TRBJ2-2,NA,CASSEGGTNTGELFF
TRBV5-4,TRBJ1-1,NA,CATKGQGEMRTEAFF
TRBV28,TRBJ2-7,NA,CASHPEGQSYEQYF
TRBV7-2,TRBJ1-2,NA,CASSLSTQGYSGYTF
TRBV11-3,TRBJ1-3,NA,CASSGPGAGNTIYF
TRBV4-2,TRBJ1-1,NA,CASSQDGGARTEAFF
TRBV28,TRBJ1-6,NA,CATGTPESPLHF
TRBV28,TRBJ2-7,NA,CASKGTAHYEQYF
TRBV7-9,TRBJ1-1,NA,CASSLPGAEAFF
TRBV6-2/TRBV6-3,TRBJ2-4,NA,CASSGQIENIQYF
TRBV20-1,TRBJ1-1,NA,CSAPSGGGRGPSEAFF
TRBV28,TRBJ1-1,NA,CASSLWAGKDEAFF
TRBV7-2,TRBJ1-2,NA,CASSLAQGANYGYTF
TRBV13,TRBJ1-1,NA,CATTGRAPLNTEAFF
TRBV7-9,TRBJ1-5,NA,CVSSLAGGGQPQHF
TRBV7-6,TRBJ2-5,TRBD1,CASSYAGGGETQYF
TRBV7-2,TRBJ2-3,NA,CASSLLLGGTDTQYF
TRBV5-6,TRBJ2-3,NA,CASNSSSLGTDTQYF
TRBV5-5,TRBJ2-7,NA,CASSLLTTVDF
TRBV7-3,TRBJ2-2,TRBD1,CASSSGQGDTGELFF
TRBV7-2,TRBJ1-5,TRBD1,CASSPRDRDNQPQHF
TRBV5-4,TRBJ1-4,NA,CASSLGGGEKLFF
TRBV7-2,TRBJ2-3,NA,CASSFKDTQYF
TRBV7-9,TRBJ1-5,NA,CASSHSWGDQPQHF
TRBV5-1,TRBJ1-5,NA,CASSLYPNSNQPQHF
TRBV6-2/TRBV6-3,TRBJ2-2,NA,CASSYFVQAGELFF
TRBV7-6,TRBJ1-1,NA,CASSSEKGAENTEAFF
TRBV15,TRBJ1-6,NA,CATSRGYDSYNSPLHF
TRBV5-4,TRBJ1-2,TRBD1,CASSLRGVDRTVF